The 20 T cell receptor beta chains listed next were all sequenced from one sample in a study of blood T cell repertoires in COVID-19. Repertoires were generated with immunoSEQ multiplex PCR, while TCRdb's copy carries only in-frame clones and drops some. The sample contains tens of thousands of clones, about 90% of which appear only once. The sequencing sample was made of peripheral blood. These receptors were collected from an elderly woman with active or convalescent COVID-19.

The CDR3 bases are TGTGCCAGCACCCTTCTTCCGGGACAGGGCTTCGATCAGCCCCAGCATTTT. Its translation: CASTLLPGQGFDQPQHF. The V call is TRBV5-8, the J call TRBJ1-5, with TRBD1 matching over 9 bases. V lost 6 bases and J lost 5; bases outside the gene matches: 15. CDR1 and CDR2 (germline): SGHTS, YDEGEE. The length of the CDR3 is 17 residues.

The chain links TRBV28 to TRBJ1-3, with D unresolved. The CDR3 loop spans 16 amino acids. The germline V gene encodes CDR1 MDHEN and CDR2 SYDVKM. The V gene lost 7 bases and the J gene lost 0 bases, with 16 bases spanning the gap. In nucleotides, the CDR3 is TGTGCCAGCACTACTGGAGGAGGCCGCTCTGGAAACACCATATATTTT. It is translated as CASTTGGGRSGNTIYF. The complete variable domain, with remaining parts taken from reference TRBV28 and TRBJ1-3, reads DVKVTQSSRYLVKRTGEKVFLECVQDMDHENMFWYRQDPGLGLRLIYFSYDVKMKEKGDIPEGYSVSREKKERFSLILESASTNQTSMYLCASTTGGGRSGNTIYFGEGSWLTVV.

This clone was seen a handful of times. The genes are TRBV9 and TRBJ1-2; unclear D gene. The V gene's germline CDR1 is SGDLS and CDR2 YYNGEE. Deletions cut 1 base from V and 2 bases from J, with 12 bases between. CDR3 length: 15 amino acids. CDR3 bases: TGTGCCAGCAGCGTAAATTTTGAGGGAAACTATGGCTACACCTTC. It specifies CASSVNFEGNYGYTF.

The CDR3 coding sequence is TGTGCCAGCAGGAATACAGGGTCAGATACGCAGTATTTT. This encodes CASRNTGSDTQYF. The chain combines TRBV6-6 with TRBJ2-3; weak D call: TRBD1 (6 bases). V lost 6 bases, J lost 4 bases, and 11 bases lay in between. The germline V gene encodes CDR1 MNHNY and CDR2 SVGAGI (reference sequence). The CDR3 is made up of 13 amino acids.

This sequence joins TRBV5-1 and TRBJ2-2; 7 bases align to TRBD2. The CDR3 has 17 residues. Trimming removed 2 bases from V and 0 bases from J; junction bases left unmatched: 7. The germline gives CDR1 SGHRS, CDR2 YFSETQ. CDR3 region: CASSFFSGQTNTGELFF. The CDR3 nucleotides read TGCGCCAGCAGCTTTTTTAGCGGGCAGACGAACACCGGGGAGCTGTTTTTT.

CDR3 amino acids: CASRTRGGDSNQPQHF. The DNA for the CDR3 is TGTGCCAGTAGGACAAGAGGGGGGGATAGCAATCAGCCCCAGCATTTT. The chain is built from TRBV19 and TRBJ1-5, with D perhaps TRBD1 (6 bases). CDR1 is LNHDA and CDR2 is SQIVND in the germline V gene (reference sequence). The CDR3 sequence is 16 residues long. V was cut by 6 bases and J by 0 bases, with 15 bases left in between. The full variable domain, its missing parts supplied by reference TRBV19 and TRBJ1-5, is DGGITQSPKYLFRKEGQNVTLSCEQNLNHDAMYWYRQDPGQGLRLIYYSQIVNDFQKGDIAEGYSVSREKKESFPLTVTSAQKNPTAFYLCASRTRGGDSNQPQHFGDGTRLSIL.

The chain employs TRBV5-4 and TRBJ1-2; the match to TRBD1 covers 8 bases. V gave up 4 bases and J gave up 7 bases; unmatched junction bases: 6. The CDR3 runs 13 residues. Germline CDR1 SGHNT, CDR2 YYREEE (reference sequence). CDR3 sequence reads: CASSADRESGYTF. In DNA, the CDR3 is TGTGCCAGCAGCGCGGACAGGGAATCTGGCTACACCTTC. The full variable domain, in which reference TRBV5-4 and TRBJ1-2 provide the parts outside the CDR3, is ETGVTQSPTHLIKTRGQQVTLRCSSQSGHNTVSWYQQALGQGPQFIFQYYREEENGRGNFPPRFSGLQFPNYSSELNVNALELDDSALYLCASSADRESGYTFGSGTRLTVV.

The chain uses TRBV5-1 and TRBJ2-1, with 7 bases that match TRBD2. Per germline, CDR1 SGHRS and CDR2 YFSETQ. The CDR3 runs to 16 residues. V shed 5 bases, J shed 3 bases, and the junction held 11 bases outside the gene matches. The CDR3 is CASSPPASGDYNEQFF. For the CDR3, the DNA is TGCGCCAGCAGTCCCCCGGCTAGCGGAGACTACAATGAGCAGTTCTTC.

This chain's CDR3 is CASSGRTGGGNQPQHF. In nucleotides, the CDR3 is TGTGCCAGCAGTGGGCGAACAGGGGGCGGCAATCAGCCCCAGCATTTT. This chain connects TRBV6-1 to TRBJ1-5; 9 bases fit TRBD1. The germline V gene encodes CDR1 MNHNS and CDR2 SASEGT. There are 16 residues in the CDR3. After removal of 4 bases from V and 2 bases from J, the junction contained 6 bases not matched to a gene.

This clone was recorded once. This rearrangement joins TRBV18 to TRBJ1-5; tentatively, D is TRBD1 (6 bases). The CDR3 totals 15 residues. Germline lookup yields CDR1 KGHSH and CDR2 LQKENI. The V and J ends lost 3 bases and 2 bases respectively, with 11 bases between them. This chain's CDR3 is CASSPQSGGNQPQHF. In nucleotides, the CDR3 is TGTGCCAGCTCACCCCAATCAGGGGGCAATCAGCCCCAGCATTTT.

V and J are TRBV9 and TRBJ1-2; tentatively, D is TRBD1 (5 bases). Per the germline V gene, CDR1 is SGDLS and CDR2 is YYNGEE. There are 14 residues in the CDR3. V shed 4 bases and J shed 3 bases, with 13 bases lying between them. The CDR3 nucleotides read TGTGCCAGCAGCTGGGGCGAAGGGGACTATGGCTACACCTTC. This codes for CASSWGEGDYGYTF.

The chain joins TRBV3-1 (or the pseudogene TRBV3-2) to TRBJ2-1; 9 bases fit TRBD2. The germline V gene encodes CDR1 LGHDT and CDR2 YNNKEL (reference sequence). The V and J ends lost 4 bases and 1 base, in that order; junction bases with no gene match: 2. This CDR3 has 15 amino acids. The DNA of the CDR3 is TGTGCCAGCAGCCGACTAGCGGATTCCTACAATGAGCAGTTCTTC. Translation: CASSRLADSYNEQFF.

The rearrangement joins TRBV27 to TRBJ2-5; D might be TRBD2 (7 bases). V lost 2 bases to trimming and J lost 3 bases, with 16 bases between them. The CDR3 has 16 amino acids. Germline values: CDR1 MNHEY, CDR2 SMNVEV (reference sequence). The DNA for the CDR3 is TGTGCCAGCAGTTTAAATTCGGGGAGGGGGAAAGAGACCCAGTACTTC. Amino acid sequence: CASSLNSGRGKETQYF.

This chain connects TRBV9 to TRBJ2-7, with 9 positions matching TRBD1. CDR1 and CDR2 from the germline V gene are SGDLS and YYNGEE. J was trimmed by 9 bases and V by 4 bases; bases with no gene match: 8. This CDR3 comprises 13 residues. The CDR3 DNA is TGTGCCAGCAGCCCCCGGACAGGGGAAGGGCAGTACTTC. Translating it yields CASSPRTGEGQYF.

V usage is TRBV29-1 and J usage is TRBJ1-2; D not resolved. Trimming left V 4 bases short and J 4 bases short, with 10 bases between. Looked up from germline, CDR1 is SQVTM and CDR2 is ANQGSEA. The CDR3 runs to 12 residues. The DNA for the CDR3 is TGCAGCGTTGGGGAGGGCGGCTATGGCTACACCTTC. As protein: CSVGEGGYGYTF.

The chain recombines TRBV28 with TRBJ1-1; D unresolved. Germline V gives CDR1 MDHEN, CDR2 SYDVKM. Trimming removed 3 bases at V and 4 bases at J, with 9 bases between. The CDR3 loop spans 13 amino acids. The CDR3: CASSFALATEAFF. The CDR3 DNA sequence: TGTGCCAGCAGTTTTGCCCTGGCCACTGAAGCTTTCTTT.

Here the CDR3 DNA reads TGTGCCAGCTCTATGAACACTGAAGCTTTCTTT. This encodes CASSMNTEAFF. The rearrangement joins TRBV7-9 to TRBJ1-1; D is ambiguous. The CDR3 has 11 amino acids. Trimming removed 8 bases from V and 0 bases from J, with 4 bases in between. Germline assignment: CDR1 SEHNR and CDR2 FQNEAQ (reference sequence).

V is TRBV7-9 and J is TRBJ1-1; D perhaps matches TRBD1 (5 bases). The CDR3 contains 15 residues. Germline CDR1 and CDR2: SEHNR and FQNEAQ (reference sequence). V was trimmed by 2 bases and J by 1 base, leaving 11 bases between them. CDR3 amino acids: CASSLPRGENTEAFF. DNA for the CDR3: TGTGCCAGCAGCTTACCCCGGGGGGAGAACACTGAAGCTTTCTTT.

The chain couples TRBV7-9 to TRBJ2-3; maybe TRBD2 (6 bases). Trimming took off 3 bases at V and 1 base at J, with 11 bases between the two ends. Germline lookup yields CDR1 SEHNR and CDR2 FQNEAQ (reference sequence). The CDR3 has 15 residues. The CDR3 sequence is CASSLGGVGTDTQYF. CDR3 bases: TGTGCCAGCAGCTTGGGGGGAGTGGGCACAGATACGCAGTATTTT.

This clone appeared once. The chain is built from TRBV6-5 and TRBJ2-1, with a possible D match to TRBD1 (5 bases). Between the trimmed V and J ends, which lost 7 bases and 8 bases, there was a span of 12 bases. Germline loops: CDR1 MNHEY, CDR2 SVGAGI. The length of the CDR3 is 12 residues. CDR3 nucleotide sequence: TGTGCCAGCATCGCCGACAGTTATGAGCAGTTCTTC. Translated: CASIADSYEQFF.